The rows below give T cell receptor beta chains drawn from one sample of a study of T cells in Graves' hyperthyroidism and ophthalmopathy. TCRdb processed the multiplex PCR reads anew with MiXCR; each CDR3 protein has one entry. This table has some 350,000 distinct CDR3 sequences, roughly 13% appearing once. Sequenced: blood. Every receptor here comes from a woman between 40 and 50 years old with Graves' ophthalmopathy. Both conserved end residues are part of each CDR3. D genes are given only for firm matches. Clone size appears in some rows only: once, few, many, or a class for an expanded clone.

>TRBJ2-7|-|-|TRBV30
CAWSVFSYEQYF
TGTGCCTGGAGTGTATTTAGCTACGAGCAGTACTTC
>TRBJ2-2|TRBD1|-|TRBV10-1
CASRRDRGKSGELFF
TGCGCCAGCAGACGGGACAGGGGAAAATCCGGGGAGCTGTTTTTT
>TRBJ2-3|-|many|TRBV6-1
CASSEKYGVRLTDTQYF
TGTGCCAGCAGTGAAAAATATGGGGTCCGCCTTACAGATACGCAGTATTTT
>TRBJ1-1|-|-|TRBV4-1
CASSQDRSGDQAFF
TGCGCCAGCAGCCAAGATCGCTCGGGGGATCAAGCTTTCTTT
>TRBJ1-4|-|-|TRBV4-1
CASSQRGGLGEKLFF
TGCGCCAGCAGCCAGCGGGGCGGGTTGGGTGAAAAACTGTTTTTT
>TRBJ2-5|-|many|TRBV10-3
CADLGIQETQYF
TGTGCCGACCTCGGTATCCAAGAGACCCAGTACTTC
>TRBJ2-3|TRBD2|many|TRBV4-1
CASSQTSGSTDTQYF
TGCGCCAGCAGCCAGACTAGCGGGAGTACAGATACGCAGTATTTT
>TRBJ1-5|-|many|TRBV2
CASRGGTQPNQPQHF
TGTGCCAGCAGAGGAGGGACACAACCCAATCAGCCCCAGCATTTT
>TRBJ1-2|TRBD1|many|TRBV7-8
CASSQGQNYGYTF
TGTGCCAGCAGCCAGGGACAGAACTATGGCTACACCTTC
>TRBJ2-1|-|few|TRBV7-9
CASTMWEEGVNEQFF
TGTGCCAGCACCATGTGGGAGGAAGGAGTCAATGAGCAGTTCTTC
>TRBJ2-5|TRBD1|many|TRBV6-1
CASSLGQGWIETQYF
TGTGCCAGCAGTTTAGGACAGGGATGGATTGAGACCCAGTACTTC
>TRBJ2-5|-|few|TRBV7-9
CASSLDPGRETQYF
TGTGCCAGCAGCTTAGACCCAGGGCGAGAGACCCAGTACTTC
>TRBJ2-1|-|few|TRBV7-6
CASSLSASPQYNEQFF
TGTGCCAGCAGCTTATCGGCTAGCCCTCAATACAATGAGCAGTTCTTC
>TRBJ1-2|TRBD1|few|TRBV10-2
CASAGPGQANYGYTF
TGCGCCAGCGCCGGACCGGGACAGGCTAACTATGGCTACACCTTC
>TRBJ1-5|-|-|TRBV28
CASSLRPLGGDPKYSNQPQHF
TGTGCCAGCAGTTTACGCCCTCTAGGGGGGGACCCCAAATATAGCAATCAGCCCCAGCATTTT
>TRBJ2-7|TRBD2|-|TRBV19
CASSPTTSGSGDEQYF
TGTGCCAGTAGTCCCACTACTAGCGGGAGCGGCGACGAGCAGTACTTC
>TRBJ1-1|-|many|TRBV3-1
CASSQEGGIGTKAFF
TGTGCCAGCAGCCAAGAAGGAGGGATCGGCACTAAAGCTTTCTTT
>TRBJ2-7|-|-|TRBV7-9
CASSLEIADYEQYF
TGTGCCAGCAGCTTAGAAATCGCGGACTACGAGCAGTACTTC
>TRBJ2-4|-|few|TRBV6-1
CASSPRPPNPGAKNIQYF
TGTGCCAGCAGCCCACGACCCCCAAACCCAGGGGCCAAAAACATTCAGTACTTC
>TRBJ2-1|-|-|TRBV7-9
CASSQGPLGIDEQFF
TGTGCCAGCAGCCAGGGACCACTCGGTATCGATGAGCAGTTCTTC
>TRBJ1-4|-|many|TRBV14
CASSSFVSSEKLFF
TGTGCCAGCAGCTCCTTTGTATCGAGTGAAAAACTGTTTTTT
>TRBJ2-7|TRBD2|few|TRBV20-1
CSARDGRGIDYEQYF
TGCAGTGCTAGAGATGGGCGGGGGATAGACTACGAGCAGTACTTC
>TRBJ1-4|-|many|TRBV12-3/TRBV12-4
CASCTAREKLFF
TGTGCCAGCTGCACAGCTAGGGAAAAACTGTTTTTT
>TRBJ1-2|-|many|TRBV12-3/TRBV12-4
CASSLIGRGYGYTF
TGTGCCAGCAGTTTGATTGGCAGGGGCTATGGCTACACCTTC
>TRBJ2-5|-|many|TRBV10-3
CAISESRPGETQYF
TGTGCCATCAGTGAGTCCAGACCGGGAGAGACCCAGTACTTC
>TRBJ1-1|-|many|TRBV7-9
CASSLHEGVAAFF
TGTGCCAGCAGCTTACATGAGGGGGTCGCAGCTTTCTTT
>TRBJ1-1|-|few|TRBV5-1
CASSFVGQMGPEAFF
TGCGCCAGCAGCTTTGTGGGGCAGATGGGCCCTGAAGCTTTCTTT
>TRBJ2-3|-|many|TRBV6-1
CASSPQGSTDTQYF
TGTGCCAGCAGTCCCCAGGGGAGCACAGATACGCAGTATTTT
>TRBJ2-7|-|-|TRBV7-9
CASSLVGSANYEQYF
TGTGCCAGCAGCTTAGTGGGGAGCGCAAACTACGAGCAGTACTTC
>TRBJ2-3|-|-|TRBV5-1
CASSLLGGGFGTDTQYF
TGCGCCAGCAGCTTACTGGGCGGGGGCTTCGGCACAGATACGCAGTATTTT
>TRBJ1-2|-|-|TRBV4-1
CASRKSGQRNGYTF
TGCGCCAGCAGAAAATCCGGACAGAGGAATGGCTACACCTTC
>TRBJ2-5|-|few|TRBV4-1
CASSQGRVDRQETQYF
TGCGCCAGCAGCCAAGGGAGAGTGGACAGACAAGAGACCCAGTACTTC
>TRBJ2-5|TRBD1|-|TRBV19
CASSWDRRTQYF
TGTGCCAGTAGCTGGGACAGGCGCACCCAGTACTTC
>TRBJ1-1|-|few|TRBV2
CASRDFAGFF
TGTGCCAGCAGAGACTTCGCGGGGTTCTTT
>TRBJ2-5|TRBD1|few|TRBV20-1
CSAKQGTETQYF
TGCAGTGCAAAACAGGGGACGGAGACCCAGTACTTC
>TRBJ2-7|TRBD1|-|TRBV20-1
CSAREQTGVWEQYF
TGCAGTGCTAGAGAGCAAACAGGGGTCTGGGAGCAGTACTTC
>TRBJ2-3|-|many|TRBV10-3
CAIKGDATTDTQYF
TGTGCCATCAAGGGCGACGCCACAACAGATACGCAGTATTTT
>TRBJ2-4|-|many|TRBV20-1
CSARDSAGDIQYF
TGCAGTGCTAGAGATAGCGCAGGAGACATTCAGTACTTC
>TRBJ2-5|-|many|TRBV12-3/TRBV12-4
CASSFGQGETQYF
TGTGCCAGCAGTTTCGGGCAGGGGGAGACCCAGTACTTC
>TRBJ2-1|TRBD1|many|TRBV28
CASSLRTGVGGEQFF
TGTGCCAGCAGTCTAAGGACAGGGGTGGGCGGTGAGCAGTTCTTC
>TRBJ2-1|TRBD2|many|TRBV27
CASSLYPLASGSDNEQFF
TGTGCCAGCAGTTTATATCCCCTCGCTAGCGGGAGTGACAATGAGCAGTTCTTC
>TRBJ2-1|-|few|TRBV7-9
CASSLAGQPGSYNEQFF
TGTGCCAGCAGCTTAGCGGGACAACCGGGCTCCTACAATGAGCAGTTCTTC
>TRBJ2-7|-|-|TRBV29-1
CSVQPAEAASSYEQYF
TGCAGCGTTCAGCCCGCCGAGGCGGCCAGCTCCTACGAGCAGTACTTC
>TRBJ2-1|TRBD2|many|TRBV13
CASSPGLDRVNEQFF
TGTGCCAGCAGCCCCGGACTAGATCGGGTGAATGAGCAGTTCTTC
>TRBJ1-4|-|-|TRBV6-1
CASSTTGRGEKLFF
TGTGCCAGCAGCACGACGGGGAGGGGAGAAAAACTGTTTTTT
>TRBJ1-1|TRBD1|many|TRBV28
CASSETGGGWTEAFF
TGTGCCAGCAGTGAAACAGGGGGCGGGTGGACTGAAGCTTTCTTT
>TRBJ1-2|-|many|TRBV24-1
CATSDRSGAYGYTF
TGTGCCACCAGTGATCGTTCGGGGGCCTATGGCTACACCTTC
>TRBJ1-1|-|many|TRBV12-3/TRBV12-4
CASSPQIARREAFF
TGTGCCAGCAGCCCACAGATCGCTCGAAGAGAAGCTTTCTTT